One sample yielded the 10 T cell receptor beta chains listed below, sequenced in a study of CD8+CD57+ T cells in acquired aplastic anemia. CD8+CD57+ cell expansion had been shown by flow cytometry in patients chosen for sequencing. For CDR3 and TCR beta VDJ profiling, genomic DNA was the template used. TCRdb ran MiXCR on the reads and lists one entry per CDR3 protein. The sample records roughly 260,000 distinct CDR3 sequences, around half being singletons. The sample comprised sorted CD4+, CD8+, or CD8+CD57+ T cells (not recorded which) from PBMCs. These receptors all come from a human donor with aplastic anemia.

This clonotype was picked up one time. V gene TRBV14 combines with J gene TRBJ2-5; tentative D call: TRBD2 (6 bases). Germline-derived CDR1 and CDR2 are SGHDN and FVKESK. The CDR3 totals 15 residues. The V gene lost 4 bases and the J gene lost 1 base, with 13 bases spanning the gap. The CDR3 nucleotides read TGTGCCAGCAGCCGTGGTAGCGGAGGCCAAGAGACCCAGTACTTC. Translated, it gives CASSRGSGGQETQYF.

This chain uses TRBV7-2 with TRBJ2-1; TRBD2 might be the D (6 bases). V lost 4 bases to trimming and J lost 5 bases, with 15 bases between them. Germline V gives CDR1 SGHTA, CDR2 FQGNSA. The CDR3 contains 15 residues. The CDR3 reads CASSSTEGPDNEQFF. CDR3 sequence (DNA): TGTGCCAGCAGCTCCACGGAGGGACCCGACAATGAGCAGTTCTTC.

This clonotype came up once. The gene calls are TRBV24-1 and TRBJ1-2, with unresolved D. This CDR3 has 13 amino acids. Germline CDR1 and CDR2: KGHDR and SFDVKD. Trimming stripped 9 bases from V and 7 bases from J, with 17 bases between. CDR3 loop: CATPPCGRIGYTF. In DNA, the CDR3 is TGTGCCACCCCTCCTTGTGGACGGATTGGCTACACCTTC.

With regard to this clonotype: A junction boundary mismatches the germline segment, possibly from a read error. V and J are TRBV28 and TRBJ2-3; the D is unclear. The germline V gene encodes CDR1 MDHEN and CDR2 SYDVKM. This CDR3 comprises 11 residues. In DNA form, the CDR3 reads TGTGCCAGCAGTTTCACAGATACGCAGTGTTTT. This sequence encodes CASSFTDTQCF.

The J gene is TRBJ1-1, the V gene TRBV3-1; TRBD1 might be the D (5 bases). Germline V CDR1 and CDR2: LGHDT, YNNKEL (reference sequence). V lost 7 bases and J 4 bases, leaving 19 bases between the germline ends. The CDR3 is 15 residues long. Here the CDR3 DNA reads TGTGCCAGCACCCTGGGATTGGCGGGGGGCACTGAAGCTTTCTTT. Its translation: CASTLGLAGGTEAFF. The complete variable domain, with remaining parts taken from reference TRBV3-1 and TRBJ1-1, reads DTAVSQTPKYLVTQMGNDKSIKCEQNLGHDTMYWYKQDSKKFLKIMFSYNNKELIINETVPNRFSPKSPDKAHLNLHINSLELGDSAVYFCASTLGLAGGTEAFFGQGTRLTVV.

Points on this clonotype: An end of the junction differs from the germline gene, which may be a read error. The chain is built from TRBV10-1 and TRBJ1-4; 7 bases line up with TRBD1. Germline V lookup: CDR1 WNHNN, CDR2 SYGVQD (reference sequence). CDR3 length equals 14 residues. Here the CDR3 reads CASSERQGWEELSF. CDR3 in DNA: TGCGCCAGCAGTGAGAGACAGGGATGGGAAGAACTGTCTTTT.

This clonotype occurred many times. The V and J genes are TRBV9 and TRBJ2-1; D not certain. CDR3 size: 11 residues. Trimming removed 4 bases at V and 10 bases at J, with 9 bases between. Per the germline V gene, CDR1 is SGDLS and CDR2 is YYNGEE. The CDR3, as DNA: TGTGCCAGCAGCTACGGACGAGAGCAGTTCTTC. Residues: CASSYGREQFF.

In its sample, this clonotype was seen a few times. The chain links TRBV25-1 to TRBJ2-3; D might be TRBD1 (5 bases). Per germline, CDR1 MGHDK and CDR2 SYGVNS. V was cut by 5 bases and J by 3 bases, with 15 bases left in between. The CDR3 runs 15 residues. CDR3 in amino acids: CASSRQQDTTDTQYF. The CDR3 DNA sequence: TGTGCCAGCAGTAGGCAACAGGATACTACAGATACGCAGTATTTT.

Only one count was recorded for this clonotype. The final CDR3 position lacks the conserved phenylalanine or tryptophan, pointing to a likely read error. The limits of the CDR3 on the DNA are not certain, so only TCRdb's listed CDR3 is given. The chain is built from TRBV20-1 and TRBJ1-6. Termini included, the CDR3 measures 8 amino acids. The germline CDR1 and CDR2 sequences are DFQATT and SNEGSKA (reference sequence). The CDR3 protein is CSARSYTS.

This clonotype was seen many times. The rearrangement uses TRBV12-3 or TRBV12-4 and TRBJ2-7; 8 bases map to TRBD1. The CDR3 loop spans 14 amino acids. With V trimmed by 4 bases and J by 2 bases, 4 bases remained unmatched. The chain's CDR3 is CASSSRGPTYEQYF. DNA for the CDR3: TGTGCCAGCAGTTCCAGGGGGCCTACCTACGAGCAGTACTTC.